The 8 T cell receptor beta chains below were found in one sample sequenced in a study of graft-versus-host responses after intestinal transplantation. Their antigen targets remain unknown. Profiled with immunoSEQ multiplex PCR; TCRdb holds only in-frame clones, not every one. Among some 36,000 clones listed, approximately 93% were seen once. Sample: unstimulated CD4+ T cells sorted from spleen or lymph node cells, taken before transplant. Every receptor here comes from a human donor who was the organ donor for an intestinal transplant.

This chain joins TRBV19 and TRBJ1-6; 7 bases match TRBD1. Germline values: CDR1 LNHDA, CDR2 SQIVND (reference sequence). The V segment lost 5 bases and the J segment 7 bases; nucleotides outside the gene matches: 5. The CDR3 has 14 residues. DNA of the CDR3: TGTGCCAGTAGTTCGGGACAGCAGAATTCACCCCTCCACTTT. Protein product: CASSSGQQNSPLHF.

This clone has a single count. V usage is TRBV2 and J usage is TRBJ2-7; D gene uncertain. Germline assignment: CDR1 SNHLY and CDR2 FYNNEI. The CDR3 is made up of 13 amino acids. Trimming pared 7 bases from V and 7 bases from J, leaving 17 bases between. CDR3 nucleotide sequence: TGTGCCAGCATTGTACCCCCGGTGGGAGAGCAGTACTTC. Amino acid sequence: CASIVPPVGEQYF.

This clone showed up just once. J is TRBJ1-1 and V is TRBV11-1; a weak D match, TRBD1 (5 bases). The germline gives CDR1 SGHAT, CDR2 FQDESV (reference sequence). CDR3 length equals 12 residues. V gave up 5 bases and J gave up 3 bases, with 7 bases separating them. CDR3 residues: CASSRGDTEAFF. As DNA, the CDR3 is TGTGCCAGCAGCCGGGGGGACACTGAAGCTTTCTTT.

The chain has TRBV30 and TRBJ2-5; 7 bases line up with TRBD2. This CDR3 has 14 amino acids. Germline V gives CDR1 GTSNPN, CDR2 SVGIG (reference sequence). V lost 5 bases and J lost 2; bases outside the gene matches: 8. As DNA, the CDR3 is TGTGCCTGGTCCCTTAGCGGGCAACAAGAGACCCAGTACTTC. This sequence encodes CAWSLSGQQETQYF.

The chain employs TRBV7-2 and TRBJ2-7; D uncertain. The germline V and J ends were trimmed by 5 bases and 0 bases, with 11 bases remaining between them. From germline, CDR1 is SGHTA and CDR2 FQGNSA. CDR3 length: 14 residues. The CDR3 spells CASSPRSGSYEQYF. CDR3 nucleotides: TGTGCCAGCAGCCCCAGATCGGGCTCCTACGAGCAGTACTTC.

This chain links TRBV7-9 with TRBJ2-5, with 10 bases aligning to TRBD2. CDR1 is SEHNR and CDR2 is FQNEAQ in the germline V gene (reference sequence). Trimming cost V 5 bases and J 7 bases; bases outside gene matches: 10. The length of the CDR3 is 15 residues. The CDR3 DNA reads TGTGCCAGCAGCACTAGCGGGGCGACCCCGGGGACCCAGTACTTC. This translates into CASSTSGATPGTQYF.

V usage is TRBV28 and J usage is TRBJ2-3; D may match TRBD1 or TRBD2 (5 bases each). V shed 8 bases and J shed 3 bases, with 12 bases lying between them. Germline CDR1 is MDHEN and CDR2 is SYDVKM. The length of the CDR3 is 13 residues. CDR3 in amino acids: CASQSGPTDTQYF. In DNA form, the CDR3 reads TGTGCCAGCCAGTCGGGGCCAACAGATACGCAGTATTTT.

The chain carries TRBV5-4 and TRBJ2-7; the D call may be TRBD1 or TRBD2 (5 bases each). V was shortened by 4 bases and J by 3 bases, with 17 bases between the two germline ends. This CDR3 spans 15 amino acids. CDR1 is SGHNT and CDR2 is YYREEE in the germline V gene (reference sequence). The CDR3 loop is CASSPLGGGHYEQYF. CDR3 nucleotide sequence: TGTGCCAGCAGCCCCCTAGGCGGAGGACACTACGAGCAGTACTTC.